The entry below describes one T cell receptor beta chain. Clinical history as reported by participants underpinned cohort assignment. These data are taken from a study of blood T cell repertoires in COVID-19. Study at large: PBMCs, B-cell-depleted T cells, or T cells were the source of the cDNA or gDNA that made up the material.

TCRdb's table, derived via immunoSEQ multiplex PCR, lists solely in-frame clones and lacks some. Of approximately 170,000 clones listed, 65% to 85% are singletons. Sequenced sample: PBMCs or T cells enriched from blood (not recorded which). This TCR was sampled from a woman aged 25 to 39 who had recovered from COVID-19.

Here the CDR3 DNA reads TGTGCCAGCAGAGGCTTCGGACAGAGCTCCTACGAGCAGTACTTC. Translated, it gives CASRGFGQSSYEQYF. The rearrangement links TRBV6-5 to TRBJ2-7; D may be TRBD1 (6 bases). Trimming shortened V by 6 bases and J by 0 bases, and 15 bases separated the two germline ends. This CDR3 has 15 residues. Germline loops: CDR1 MNHEY, CDR2 SVGAGI.